This T cell receptor (beta chain) was identified in a study of identical twins. Whole-study findings and limits: Possibly, invariant MAIT and iNKT cells partly confounded zero-insertion analyses.

Template switching added a universal primer binding site, and final cDNA carried unique molecular identifiers. Each CDR3 protein gets one entry after TCRdb re-called the 5' RACE reads with MiXCR. Here the sample spans some 250,000 distinct CDR3 sequences, 6% to 7% being singletons. This clonotype was counted ten times or more. Its target is unknown. The CDR3 has 12 residues. Germline V CDR1 and CDR2: MNHEY, SVGEGT. V was pared by 4 bases and J by 5 bases, with 9 bases between. The same data also went into a second study, on T cells expressing NK-cell markers. That study adds: About 1.0-8% of CD8+ T cells in about 6 donors belonged to dominant NKG2C+ clonotypes.

The chain combines TRBV6-2 or TRBV6-3 with TRBJ2-7; possible D gene TRBD1, 5 bases. The clonotype was recovered from a young woman in good health. Sequencing was done on a sample of CD8+ T cells sorted from blood. In DNA, the CDR3 is TGTGCCAGCAGTTTAAGACAGCACGAGCAGTACTTC. This gives the protein CASSLRQHEQYF.